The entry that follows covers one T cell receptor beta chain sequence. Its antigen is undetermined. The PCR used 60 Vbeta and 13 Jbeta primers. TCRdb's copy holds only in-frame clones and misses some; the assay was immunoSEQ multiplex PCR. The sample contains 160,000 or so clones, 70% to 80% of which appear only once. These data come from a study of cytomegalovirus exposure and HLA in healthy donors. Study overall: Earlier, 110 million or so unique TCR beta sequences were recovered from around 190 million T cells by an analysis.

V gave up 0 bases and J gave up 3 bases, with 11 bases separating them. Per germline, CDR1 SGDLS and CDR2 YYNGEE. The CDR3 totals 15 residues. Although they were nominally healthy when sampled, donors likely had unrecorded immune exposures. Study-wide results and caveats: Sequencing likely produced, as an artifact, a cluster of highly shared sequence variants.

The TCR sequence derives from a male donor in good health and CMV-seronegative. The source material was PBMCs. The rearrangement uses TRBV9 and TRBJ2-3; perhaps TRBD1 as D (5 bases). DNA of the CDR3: TGTGCCAGCAGCGTAGGCCCTGACAGTACAGATACGCAGTATTTT. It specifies CASSVGPDSTDTQYF.